The rows below give T cell receptor beta chains drawn from one sample of a study of OX40 agonist ivuxolimab in advanced cancers. Libraries were prepared by immunoSEQ multiplex PCR; TCRdb keeps only in-frame clonotypes and omits some of them. The sample comprises 90,000 to 100,000 clones, 75% to 90% of which are singletons, and 0.33% rests with the top ten. Sequences were derived from CD4+ or CD8+ T cells sorted from blood, sampled in a trial of the OX40 agonist ivuxolimab. All receptors derive from an adult with an advanced solid tumor such as melanoma, head and neck, liver or kidney cancer. The CDR3 runs from the conserved cysteine through the conserved F or W. A D gene is named only where the DNA matches it firmly. Clone size is stated in some rows and not others, as once, few, many or a class when expanded.

len,j_gene,d_gene,v_gene,abundance,CDR3aa,CDR3nt
15,TRBJ2-1,TRBD2,TRBV10-3,-,CATHPTSGRANEQFF,TGTGCCACCCACCCGACTAGCGGGAGGGCCAATGAGCAGTTCTTC
15,TRBJ1-5,-,TRBV18,-,CASSTQANSNQPQHF,TGTGCCAGCTCCACCCAGGCAAATAGCAATCAGCCCCAGCATTTT
18,TRBJ2-2,TRBD1,TRBV2,-,CASSEKAGTALNTGELFF,TGTGCCAGCAGTGAAAAGGCCGGGACAGCCCTGAACACCGGGGAGCTGTTTTTT
14,TRBJ2-1,TRBD2,TRBV2,-,CATLRTSGVDEQFF,TGTGCCACCCTTCGGACTAGCGGGGTGGATGAGCAGTTCTTC
16,TRBJ2-7,TRBD2,TRBV6-6,-,CASSYSTVTSGYEQYF,TGTGCCAGCAGTTACTCGACCGTGACTAGCGGCTACGAGCAGTACTTC
12,TRBJ1-1,-,TRBV30,few,CAWSVWHTEAFF,TGTGCCTGGAGTGTTTGGCATACGGAAGCTTTCTTT
14,TRBJ2-7,-,TRBV5-5,-,CASSLMKGSIEQYF,TGTGCCAGCAGCTTGATGAAGGGGTCGATCGAGCAGTACTTC
14,TRBJ1-1,-,TRBV7-9,-,CASSGLLGGTEAFF,TGTGCCAGCAGCGGCCTGTTGGGGGGCACTGAAGCTTTCTTT
11,TRBJ2-3,-,TRBV13,-,CASSRRDTQYF,TGTGCCAGCAGCCGGAGGGATACGCAGTATTTT
15,TRBJ1-6,TRBD1,TRBV19,-,CASSPDRVRNSPLHF,TGTGCCAGTAGTCCAGACAGGGTGAGGAATTCACCCCTCCACTTT
14,TRBJ2-7,TRBD2,TRBV7-3,-,CASSPLAGGNEQYF,TGTGCCAGCAGCCCGCTAGCGGGAGGTAACGAGCAGTACTTC
14,TRBJ1-2,TRBD1,TRBV5-1,once,CASSPTGGSYGYTF,TGCGCCAGCAGCCCGACAGGGGGGAGCTATGGCTACACCTTC
12,TRBJ2-3,-,TRBV5-1,-,CASSFKGDTQYF,TGCGCCAGCAGCTTTAAAGGGGATACGCAGTATTTT
15,TRBJ1-1,-,TRBV30,-,CAWSTYRTGNTEAFF,TGTGCCTGGAGTACCTACCGGACGGGAAACACTGAAGCTTTCTTT
15,TRBJ1-6,-,TRBV5-4,-,CASSLSQGQNSPLHF,TGTGCCAGCAGCTTGAGTCAGGGGCAAAATTCACCCCTCCACTTT
13,TRBJ1-2,-,TRBV5-4,-,CASSSALEYGYTF,TGTGCCAGCAGCTCGGCTCTTGAGTATGGCTACACCTTC
13,TRBJ1-2,-,TRBV6-5,few,CASSYGSGDGYTF,TGTGCCAGCAGTTACGGGTCAGGGGATGGCTACACCTTC
15,TRBJ2-6,-,TRBV7-9,-,CASTLGLRTANVLTF,TGTGCCAGCACCTTAGGTCTTCGAACGGCCAACGTCCTGACTTTC
15,TRBJ2-2,-,TRBV5-1,-,CASSLYGSGAGELFF,TGCGCCAGCAGCTTGTATGGGAGTGGGGCCGGGGAGCTGTTTTTT
15,TRBJ2-7,TRBD1,TRBV19,-,CASSITGAEGGEQYF,TGTGCCAGTAGTATCACAGGGGCGGAAGGAGGCGAGCAGTACTTC
14,TRBJ2-5,-,TRBV4-3,-,CASSQGLDQETQYF,TGCGCCAGCAGCCAAGGACTAGACCAAGAGACCCAGTACTTC
21,TRBJ2-1,TRBD1,TRBV9,-,CASSATVGRGLDESSYNEQFF,TGTGCCAGCAGCGCCACTGTCGGCAGGGGGCTAGACGAGAGCTCCTACAATGAGCAGTTCTTC
12,TRBJ1-6,-,TRBV27,few,CASLGSVPPLHF,TGTGCCAGCCTTGGGTCTGTCCCACCCCTCCACTTT
15,TRBJ1-6,-,TRBV18,-,CASSPQTGFGSPLHF,TGTGCCAGCTCACCCCAGACAGGTTTCGGTTCACCCCTCCACTTT
14,TRBJ2-5,TRBD1,TRBV5-4,-,CASSLRTGKETQYF,TGTGCCAGCAGCTTAAGGACAGGGAAAGAGACCCAGTACTTC
16,TRBJ2-1,-,TRBV19,-,CASSMTGISGFQEQFF,TGTGCCAGTAGTATGACCGGGATTTCAGGGTTTCAAGAGCAGTTCTTC
15,TRBJ2-1,TRBD2,TRBV14,-,CASTQAGGPYNEQFF,TGTGCCAGCACTCAGGCGGGGGGCCCATACAATGAGCAGTTCTTC
12,TRBJ1-1,-,TRBV19,-,CASSRQNTEAFF,TGTGCCAGTAGTAGGCAAAACACTGAAGCTTTCTTT
17,TRBJ2-2,-,TRBV5-5,-,CASSLLIRGGNTGELFF,TGTGCCAGCAGCTTGCTCATTCGTGGGGGGAACACCGGGGAGCTGTTTTTT
18,TRBJ2-2,TRBD2,TRBV5-1,-,CASSLGGTSGANTGELFF,TGCGCCAGCAGCTTGGGCGGGACTAGCGGGGCCAACACCGGGGAGCTGTTTTTT
12,TRBJ2-1,TRBD2,TRBV7-2,-,CASRLKRGRQFF,TGTGCCAGCCGACTAAAGCGGGGACGGCAGTTCTTC
17,TRBJ1-1,TRBD1,TRBV27,-,CASSLSFIGGGGGEAFF,TGTGCCAGCAGTTTGTCCTTTATCGGAGGGGGCGGGGGTGAAGCTTTCTTT
15,TRBJ1-5,TRBD1,TRBV2,-,CASTPGQGTGGPQHF,TGTGCCAGCACCCCGGGACAGGGGACTGGGGGGCCCCAGCATTTT
12,TRBJ1-2,-,TRBV7-8,-,CASRPDSGGYTF,TGTGCCAGCAGACCCGACTCCGGTGGCTACACCTTC
16,TRBJ1-3,TRBD1,TRBV9,-,CASSGRDRGHGNTIYF,TGTGCCAGCAGCGGACGGGACAGGGGGCATGGAAACACCATATATTTT
14,TRBJ2-5,-,TRBV19,once,CASSPTGIQETQYF,TGTGCCAGTAGTCCAACAGGAATTCAAGAGACCCAGTACTTC
18,TRBJ1-1,-,TRBV21-1,once,CASSKALGGPYLNTEAFF,TGTGCCAGCAGCAAGGCTCTCGGGGGTCCCTACCTGAACACTGAAGCTTTCTTT
13,TRBJ1-2,-,TRBV6-4,-,CASSPRAGDGYTF,TGTGCCAGCAGCCCCAGAGCAGGTGATGGCTACACCTTC
14,TRBJ1-1,-,TRBV4-2,-,CASSQDLQDTEAFF,TGTGCCAGCAGCCAAGATCTACAGGACACTGAAGCTTTCTTT
14,TRBJ2-7,-,TRBV7-2,-,CASSLSPGPYEQYF,TGTGCCAGCAGCTTATCCCCAGGGCCCTACGAGCAGTACTTC
15,TRBJ1-3,-,TRBV11-2,-,CASSPQLGPGNTIYF,TGTGCCAGCAGCCCTCAGTTGGGGCCTGGAAACACCATATATTTT
14,TRBJ2-2,-,TRBV13,-,CASSFPSRTGELFF,TGTGCCAGCAGCTTTCCTAGCAGAACCGGGGAGCTGTTTTTT
15,TRBJ2-5,-,TRBV7-2,-,CASSPERLRQETQYF,TGTGCCAGCAGCCCAGAGAGGCTCCGCCAAGAGACCCAGTACTTC
15,TRBJ2-1,TRBD2,TRBV2,-,CASSVDGTIYNEQFF,TGTGCCAGCAGTGTGGACGGGACTATCTACAATGAGCAGTTCTTC
13,TRBJ1-2,-,TRBV29-1,-,CSAATYDKEGYTF,TGCAGCGCTGCTACGTACGACAAAGAAGGCTACACCTTC
18,TRBJ2-7,-,TRBV5-6,-,CASSLTSYGSLNRYEQYF,TGTGCCAGCAGCTTGACTAGTTATGGATCCCTTAATCGCTACGAGCAGTACTTC
17,TRBJ2-3,TRBD2,TRBV13,-,CASSSIKAGPFTDTQYF,TGTGCCAGCAGCTCCATCAAAGCGGGGCCTTTCACAGATACGCAGTATTTT
11,TRBJ2-7,-,TRBV2,few,CASRDSGTVDF,TGTGCCAGCAGAGACTCCGGGACGGTCGATTTC
17,TRBJ2-2,TRBD2,TRBV7-8,-,CASSLADLAANTGELFF,TGTGCCAGCAGCTTAGCTGACCTAGCGGCGAACACCGGGGAGCTGTTTTTT
13,TRBJ2-2,-,TRBV11-1,once,CASSFQGIGELFF,TGTGCCAGCAGCTTCCAGGGAATCGGGGAGCTGTTTTTT
14,TRBJ2-1,TRBD1,TRBV7-2,-,CASSFGTGVAEQFF,TGTGCCAGCAGCTTCGGGACAGGGGTGGCTGAGCAGTTCTTC
13,TRBJ2-7,-,TRBV11-2,-,CASSSLRGGEQYF,TGTGCCAGCAGCTCCCTGAGAGGGGGCGAGCAGTACTTC
16,TRBJ2-3,TRBD2,TRBV4-2,-,CASSQTGTSGINTQYF,TGTGCCAGCAGCCAAACCGGGACTAGCGGGATTAATACGCAGTATTTT